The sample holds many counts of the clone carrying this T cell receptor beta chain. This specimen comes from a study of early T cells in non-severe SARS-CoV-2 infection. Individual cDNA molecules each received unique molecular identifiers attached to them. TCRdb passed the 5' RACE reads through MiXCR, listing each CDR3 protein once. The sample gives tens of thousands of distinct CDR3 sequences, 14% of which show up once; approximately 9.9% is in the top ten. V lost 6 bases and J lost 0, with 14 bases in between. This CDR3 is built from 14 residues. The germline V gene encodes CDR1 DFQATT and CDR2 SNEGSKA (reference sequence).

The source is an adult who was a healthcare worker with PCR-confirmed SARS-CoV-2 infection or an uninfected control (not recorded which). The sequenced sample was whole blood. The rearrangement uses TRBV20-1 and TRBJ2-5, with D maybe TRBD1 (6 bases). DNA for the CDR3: TGCAGTGCGGACCAGGACAGATACCAAGAGACCCAGTACTTC. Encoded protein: CSADQDRYQETQYF.